Presented here are 32 T cell receptor beta chains from one specimen sequenced in a study of lymphopenia after photon versus proton radiotherapy. Profiled with immunoSEQ multiplex PCR; TCRdb holds only in-frame clones, not every one. The data contain 42,000 or so clones, approximately 80% of them seen just once; the ten biggest clones take up roughly 23%. The sample in question was peripheral blood, obtained from a patient treated with proton-based radiotherapy. The receptors derive from a woman between 65 and 79 years old with pancreatic cancer.

The chain carries TRBV28 and TRBJ1-4; unclear D gene. Germline assignment: CDR1 MDHEN and CDR2 SYDVKM. V lost 6 bases to trimming and J lost 4 bases, with 9 bases between them. The CDR3 has 13 amino acids. The DNA for the CDR3 is TGTGCCAGCAGAACGGGCTTTAATGAAAAACTGTTTTTT. Its translation: CASRTGFNEKLFF.

The chain carries TRBV5-4 and TRBJ1-6; D might be TRBD1 (5 bases). V was clipped by 0 bases and J by 7 bases, with 14 bases between them. In germline, CDR1 is SGHNT, CDR2 YYREEE (reference sequence). The CDR3 consists of 16 residues. Written as DNA, the CDR3 is TGTGCCAGCAGCTTGGCCGGTCAGGGTGGGAATTCACCCCTCCACTTT. This translates into CASSLAGQGGNSPLHF. Full variable domain (outside the CDR3, taken from reference TRBV5-4 and TRBJ1-6): ETGVTQSPTHLIKTRGQQVTLRCSSQSGHNTVSWYQQALGQGPQFIFQYYREEENGRGNFPPRFSGLQFPNYSSELNVNALELDDSALYLCASSLAGQGGNSPLHFGNGTRLTVT.

The J gene is TRBJ2-7, the V gene TRBV10-3; the match to TRBD1 covers 9 bases. The CDR3 has 14 residues. V was clipped by 7 bases and J by 3 bases; unmatched bases: 7. Germline CDR1 ENHRY, CDR2 SYGVKD. CDR3 in amino acids: CAIKLTGQGYEQYF. In nucleotides, the CDR3 is TGTGCCATCAAACTTACGGGACAGGGCTACGAGCAGTACTTC.

The chain carries TRBV6-5 and TRBJ2-1, with TRBD1 matching over 8 bases. This CDR3 comprises 14 residues. Germline V gene sequence: CDR1 MNHEY, CDR2 SVGAGI. J was trimmed by 11 bases and V by 0 bases; bases with no gene match: 6. DNA for the CDR3: TGTGCCAGCAGTTACTCGACAGGGGATGGTAAGCAGTTCTTC. Protein product: CASSYSTGDGKQFF.

This clone has only a few counts. The rearrangement uses TRBV7-2 and TRBJ2-1; 7 bases agree with TRBD1. The CDR3 has 16 amino acids. The V gene's germline CDR1 is SGHTA and CDR2 FQGNSA. The junction had 11 bases not matched to a gene; V was cut back by 4 bases and J by 5 bases. CDR3 nucleotide sequence: TGTGCCAGCAGCTCATACGGACGGGACAGAAACAATGAGCAGTTCTTC. It encodes CASSSYGRDRNNEQFF.

The count of this clone is one. The chain joins TRBV7-6 to TRBJ2-5, with 7 bases identical to TRBD1. The CDR3 is 15 residues long. Germline V gene lookup returns CDR1 SGHVS and CDR2 FNYEAQ. The junction had 10 bases not matched to a gene; V was cut back by 5 bases and J by 4 bases. This chain's CDR3 is CASSQIQGSGETQYF. CDR3 bases: TGTGCCAGCAGCCAGATACAGGGGTCCGGAGAGACCCAGTACTTC.

The chain has TRBV7-9 and TRBJ1-4, with a possible D match to TRBD1 (5 bases). Trimming took 0 bases from V and 0 from J, leaving 8 bases between them. The CDR3 extends over 16 amino acids. CDR1 SEHNR and CDR2 FQNEAQ come from the germline V gene (reference sequence). In DNA form, the CDR3 reads TGTGCCAGCAGCTTAGCGGGACGGGCAACTAATGAAAAACTGTTTTTT. Translation: CASSLAGRATNEKLFF.

The chain combines TRBV27 with TRBJ2-1; no clear D. Per the germline V gene, CDR1 is MNHEY and CDR2 is SMNVEV (reference sequence). V lost 6 bases and J 4 bases, leaving 4 bases between the germline ends. The CDR3 extends over 11 amino acids. CDR3 protein: CASSKYNEQFF. The CDR3 DNA reads TGTGCCAGCAGCAAGTACAATGAGCAGTTCTTC.

The rearrangement links TRBV11-3 to TRBJ2-5; the D gene is possibly TRBD2 (5 bases). The germline V and J ends were trimmed by 5 bases and 4 bases, with 29 bases remaining between them. The length of the CDR3 is 19 residues. Germline CDR1 is SGHNT and CDR2 is YENEEA. Written as DNA, the CDR3 is TGTGCCAGCAGCACCTACTATGGATCACTTGCACTAGTTGGAGAGACCCAGTACTTC. It is translated as CASSTYYGSLALVGETQYF.

This rearrangement joins TRBV28 to TRBJ1-2; TRBD1 matches 7 bases. V lost 6 bases, J lost 7 bases, and 14 bases stayed unmatched. The germline CDR1 and CDR2 sequences are MDHEN and SYDVKM. CDR3 length: 15 residues. CDR3 DNA: TGTGCCAGCAGGGGTTCAGGGGGTTTTGTGTCTGGCTACACCTTC. Translating gives CASRGSGGFVSGYTF.

The chain joins TRBV28 to TRBJ1-5; D uncertain. CDR1 and CDR2 (germline): MDHEN, SYDVKM. The CDR3 totals 13 residues. The V and J ends lost 6 bases and 4 bases respectively, with 10 bases between them. The CDR3 protein is CASRPGANQPQHF. The CDR3, as DNA: TGTGCCAGCAGGCCCGGAGCAAATCAGCCCCAGCATTTT.

This clone was detected a few times. The chain recombines TRBV10-3 with TRBJ1-1; 8 nucleotides align to TRBD1. The V gene end was trimmed by 6 bases and the J gene end by 5 bases; junction bases not matched to a gene: 8. Germline V CDR1 and CDR2: ENHRY, SYGVKD. CDR3 length: 14 amino acids. The CDR3, as DNA: TGTGCCATCAGACCTGAACAGGGGGGGACTGAAGCTTTCTTT. Translated: CAIRPEQGGTEAFF.

This clone has only a few counts. The genes are TRBV18 and TRBJ1-1; a weak D match, TRBD1 (5 bases). The CDR3 has 15 amino acids. Germline V lookup: CDR1 KGHSH, CDR2 LQKENI. Trimming removed 2 bases from V and 5 bases from J, with 15 bases in between. The CDR3 loop reads CASSPDGRGSTEAFF. CDR3 in DNA: TGTGCCAGCTCACCAGATGGGCGGGGGTCGACTGAAGCTTTCTTT.

J is TRBJ1-5 and V is TRBV6-1; D ambiguous. Trimming left V 1 base short and J 3 bases short, with 19 bases between. This CDR3 is 18 amino acids long. Germline assignment: CDR1 MNHNS and CDR2 SASEGT. This chain's CDR3 is CASSEVAGFGVVNQPQHF. The CDR3 nucleotides are TGTGCCAGCAGTGAAGTAGCTGGCTTTGGGGTGGTCAATCAGCCCCAGCATTTT.

J is TRBJ2-7 and V is TRBV28; 8 bases are a match to TRBD2. The CDR3 spans 14 residues. Germline V gene sequence: CDR1 MDHEN, CDR2 SYDVKM. Unmatched junction bases numbered 10, after V lost 7 bases and J lost 5 bases. CDR3 DNA sequence: TGTGCCAGCACCGATAGCGGGAATCTCCACGAGCAGTACTTC. Encoded protein: CASTDSGNLHEQYF.

This clone was seen a handful of times. The rearrangement uses TRBV19 and TRBJ2-7; TRBD2 matches at 8 bases. The germline V gene has CDR1 LNHDA and CDR2 SQIVND (reference sequence). V shed 6 bases, J shed 1 base, and the junction held 5 bases outside the gene matches. The CDR3 has 14 amino acids. CDR3 DNA: TGTGCCAGTAGCCGGGGGACTAGTTCCTACGAGCAGTACTTC. It yields the protein CASSRGTSSYEQYF.

The chain recombines TRBV28 with TRBJ2-2; 7 bases line up with TRBD2. There are 17 residues in the CDR3. The V gene's germline CDR1 is MDHEN and CDR2 SYDVKM. V shed 6 bases, J shed 3 bases, and the junction held 13 bases outside the gene matches. CDR3 coding DNA: TGTGCCAGCAGCCTCCGTGGGAGCGGGGTTCACACCGGGGAGCTGTTTTTT. Amino acids: CASSLRGSGVHTGELFF.

This rearrangement joins TRBV10-3 to TRBJ1-2; the D is unclear. Trimming left V 0 bases short and J 4 bases short, with 0 bases between. The CDR3 extends over 11 amino acids. Germline CDR1 ENHRY, CDR2 SYGVKD. The CDR3 DNA sequence: TGTGCCATCAGTGAGTCCTATGGCTACACCTTC. Translated, it gives CAISESYGYTF.

The V gene is TRBV12-2, the J gene TRBJ2-7; TRBD2 is the table's D call and was not checked against the DNA. TRBV12-2 is classified as a pseudogene. This CDR3 contains 12 residues. In nucleotides, the CDR3 is TGTGCAAGTCGCTTAGGCTCGGACGAGCAGTACTTC. It specifies CASRLGSDEQYF.

The chain carries TRBV6-5 and TRBJ2-5; 7 bases agree with TRBD1. This CDR3 has 14 amino acids. The trim removed 3 bases at V and 3 bases at J, leaving 4 bases unmatched. Germline-derived CDR1 and CDR2 are MNHEY and SVGAGI. The CDR3 DNA is TGTGCCAGCAGTTATACAGGGGCGAAAGAGACCCAGTACTTC. Translated, it gives CASSYTGAKETQYF.

This chain's CDR3 is CAWIPGLAGESYNEQFF. CDR3 nucleotides: TGTGCCTGGATCCCGGGACTAGCGGGAGAGTCCTACAATGAGCAGTTCTTC. The genes are TRBV30 and TRBJ2-1, with 14 bases aligning to TRBD2. The germline V gene encodes CDR1 GTSNPN and CDR2 SVGIG (reference sequence). V lost 4 bases, J lost 1 base, and 6 bases stayed unmatched. This CDR3 contains 17 residues.

The rearrangement links TRBV28 to TRBJ1-2; TRBD1 matches at 8 bases. Trimming at V came to 8 bases and at J to 6 bases, leaving 11 bases not matched to a gene. This CDR3 is built from 14 residues. CDR1 is MDHEN and CDR2 is SYDVKM in the germline V gene. Here the CDR3 reads CASSWTGRANGYTF. The DNA of the CDR3 is TGTGCCAGCTCCTGGACAGGGCGCGCCAATGGCTACACCTTC.

In this sample, this clone turned up once. The chain has TRBV7-2 and TRBJ2-5, with D unresolved. Trimming pared 3 bases from V and 0 bases from J, leaving 8 bases between. The V gene's germline CDR1 is SGHTA and CDR2 FQGNSA. The CDR3 is 14 residues long. The CDR3 DNA sequence: TGTGCCAGCAGCTTTCAATTGTACCAAGAGACCCAGTACTTC. Translated, it gives CASSFQLYQETQYF.

The chain joins TRBV6-1 to TRBJ1-6, with D uncertain. This CDR3 spans 11 amino acids. V lost 7 bases and J 7 bases, leaving 5 bases between the germline ends. Germline CDR1 and CDR2: MNHNS and SASEGT. The CDR3 sequence is CASTVNSPLHF. CDR3 DNA: TGTGCCAGCACAGTAAATTCACCCCTCCACTTT.

The count of this clone is one. The V call is TRBV5-1, the J call TRBJ1-5; D is undetermined. CDR3 length: 13 amino acids. Germline V gene data show CDR1 as SGHRS and CDR2 as YFSETQ. V shed 4 bases and J shed 5 bases, with 10 bases lying between them. For the CDR3, the DNA is TGCGCCAGCAGCCCCAGACCTTATCAGCCCCAGCATTTT. Translation gives CASSPRPYQPQHF.

The rearrangement links TRBV27 to TRBJ2-7; 11 bases are a match to TRBD1. Germline V gene data show CDR1 as MNHEY and CDR2 as SMNVEV (reference sequence). The CDR3 is made up of 18 amino acids. The V gene end was trimmed by 2 bases and the J gene end by 2 bases; junction bases not matched to a gene: 11. CDR3 residues: CASSLKGTGGEITYEQYF. The CDR3 region has the DNA TGTGCCAGCAGTTTAAAAGGGACAGGGGGAGAAATAACCTACGAGCAGTACTTC.

The chain joins TRBV11-3 to TRBJ1-1, with TRBD1 matching 7 bases. Trimming took 5 bases from V and 3 from J; bases not matched to a gene: 6. Germline V gene data show CDR1 as SGHNT and CDR2 as YENEEA. This CDR3 region has 14 residues. CDR3 amino acids: CASSQTGIDTEAFF. The CDR3 DNA reads as TGTGCCAGCAGCCAGACAGGGATCGACACTGAAGCTTTCTTT.

The chain employs TRBV11-3 and TRBJ2-5; TRBD2 might be the D (6 bases). This CDR3 has 14 residues. Trimming took off 1 base at V and 4 bases at J, with 10 bases between the two ends. CDR1 and CDR2 from the germline V gene are SGHNT and YENEEA. CDR3 nucleotide sequence: TGTGCCAGCAGCTTAGGAACTAGCACAGAGACCCAGTACTTC. It translates to CASSLGTSTETQYF.

Only a few counts were recorded for this clone. An end of the junction differs from the germline gene, which may be a read error. The chain is built from TRBV7-7 and TRBJ2-5, with TRBD2 matching 11 bases. Germline lookup yields CDR1 SSHAT and CDR2 FNYEAQ (reference sequence). The CDR3 spans 15 residues. The CDR3 nucleotides read TGTGCTAGCAGTATGACTAGCGGGACCCAAGAGACCCAGTACTTC. Encoded protein: CASSMTSGTQETQYF.

The V call is TRBV7-3, the J call TRBJ2-2; a weak D match, TRBD2 (6 bases). The germline V gene encodes CDR1 SGHTA and CDR2 FQGTGA. This CDR3 is built from 17 residues. The V end was cut by 0 bases, the J end by 4 bases, with 15 bases between. CDR3 amino acids: CASSLTSGASGTGELFF. The CDR3 DNA sequence: TGTGCCAGCAGCTTAACTAGCGGAGCCTCTGGCACCGGGGAGCTGTTTTTT.

This clone has only a few counts. The chain carries TRBV6-1 and TRBJ2-3; 10 positions agree with TRBD1. The CDR3 contains 16 residues. The V gene's germline CDR1 is MNHNS and CDR2 SASEGT. J lost 2 bases, V lost 4 bases, and 6 bases had no gene match. The CDR3 DNA is TGTGCCAGCAGTGGGGGGACAGGGGTTCTCACAGATACGCAGTATTTT. Translated: CASSGGTGVLTDTQYF.

The rearrangement joins TRBV9 to TRBJ1-4; D unresolved. The CDR3 runs 18 residues. Per germline, CDR1 SGDLS and CDR2 YYNGEE. Trimming removed 3 bases from V and 4 bases from J, with 22 bases in between. Here the CDR3 DNA reads TGTGCCAGCAGCGCCCCTGAGGGCGGACGGCCTTATAATGAAAAACTGTTTTTT. Protein sequence: CASSAPEGGRPYNEKLFF.